These 21 T cell receptor beta chains originate from one sample sequenced in a study of beta chain features in type 1 diabetes. Study-wide points: Significant though moderate, a shortening of TCRB CDR3s appeared in all four CD4+ subsets of Type 1 diabetes patients.

The investigators reverse transcribed all of the isolated RNA, so they sequenced expressed TCRB transcripts. Sequencing was performed with immunoSEQ multiplex PCR; in TCRdb, only in-frame clones are kept and a portion is missing. Found here are about 300,000 clones, approximately 13% of them singletons; the top ten hold over 0.014%. No antigen has been identified for these receptors. The sample was naive CD4+ T cells from blood. These TCRs come from a woman younger than 35 with type 1 diabetes.

This chain connects TRBV9 to TRBJ2-1, with a weak D call TRBD1 (5 bases). CDR3 size: 12 residues. The V gene's germline CDR1 is SGDLS and CDR2 YYNGEE. The V end was cut by 4 bases, the J end by 7 bases, with 9 bases between. DNA of the CDR3: TGTGCCAGCAGCTGGGGCCTGAATGAGCAGTTCTTC. Translation: CASSWGLNEQFF.

A few counts support this clone. The chain carries TRBV6-1 and TRBJ2-7; 10 bases line up with TRBD2. The junction had 6 bases not matched to a gene; V was cut back by 6 bases and J by 1 base. Germline V gene data show CDR1 as MNHNS and CDR2 as SASEGT. There are 15 residues in the CDR3. The CDR3 protein is CASSTVAGGSYEQYF. CDR3 sequence (DNA): TGTGCCAGCAGCACTGTAGCGGGAGGATCCTACGAGCAGTACTTC.

The chain joins TRBV6-6 to TRBJ2-5; TRBD2 agrees at 7 bases. V dropped 6 bases and J dropped 9; count of bases not matched to a gene: 13. CDR3 length equals 14 residues. Germline assignment: CDR1 MNHNY and CDR2 SVGAGI (reference sequence). The CDR3 spells CASSETSRPFPQYF. As DNA, the CDR3 is TGTGCCAGCAGCGAGACTAGCCGTCCCTTTCCCCAGTACTTC.

The CDR3 DNA is TGTGCCAGCTCACCACGGGACAGCCTTGAAGCTTTCTTT. Translating it yields CASSPRDSLEAFF. The chain joins TRBV18 to TRBJ1-1; TRBD1 matches at 7 bases. Germline V CDR1 and CDR2: KGHSH, LQKENI. V shed 1 base and J 7 bases; nucleotides not matched to a gene: 3. The CDR3 sequence is 13 residues long.

This clone was detected a few times. The gene calls are TRBV19 and TRBJ2-7; TRBD1 might be the D (6 bases). Looked up from germline, CDR1 is LNHDA and CDR2 is SQIVND (reference sequence). V lost 4 bases and J 2 bases, leaving 15 bases between the germline ends. The CDR3 consists of 15 residues. The CDR3 loop is CASSTTDSLTYEQYF. The CDR3 bases are TGTGCCAGTAGTACAACGGACAGTCTGACCTACGAGCAGTACTTC. Filled out from reference TRBV19 and TRBJ2-7, the complete variable domain reads DGGITQSPKYLFRKEGQNVTLSCEQNLNHDAMYWYRQDPGQGLRLIYYSQIVNDFQKGDIAEGYSVSREKKESFPLTVTSAQKNPTAFYLCASSTTDSLTYEQYFGPGTRLTVT.

CDR3 nucleotide sequence: TGTGCCAGCAGTGACCCCTCCGGGACTAGCGGGACCAATGAGCAGTTCTTC. It translates to CASSDPSGTSGTNEQFF. The chain recombines TRBV6-1 with TRBJ2-1, with 13 bases fitting TRBD2. The V gene end was trimmed by 3 bases and the J gene end by 6 bases; junction bases not matched to a gene: 8. The germline CDR1 and CDR2 sequences are MNHNS and SASEGT. The CDR3 totals 17 residues.

This clone was seen a handful of times. The chain is built from TRBV5-4 and TRBJ2-1; 12 bases are a match to TRBD2. The CDR3 totals 15 residues. With 4 bases clipped from V and 5 bases from J, the junction kept 4 bases outside the gene matches. CDR1 and CDR2 from the germline V gene are SGHNT and YYREEE (reference sequence). CDR3 sequence: CASSPSGRVHNEQFF. CDR3 in DNA: TGTGCCAGCAGCCCTAGCGGGAGGGTCCACAATGAGCAGTTCTTC.

This chain links TRBV2 with TRBJ2-1; weak D call: TRBD1 (5 bases). The CDR3 consists of 14 residues. With 2 bases removed from V and 6 bases from J, the gap between germline ends came to 11 bases. CDR1 and CDR2 from the germline V gene are SNHLY and FYNNEI. For the CDR3, the DNA is TGTGCCAGCAGTGAACGTAGTAGGGGCAATGAGCAGTTCTTC. It specifies CASSERSRGNEQFF.

V usage is TRBV6-5 and J usage is TRBJ2-7; 9 bases agree with TRBD2. CDR3 length equals 15 residues. V gave up 4 bases and J gave up 5 bases; unmatched junction bases: 9. Germline values: CDR1 MNHEY, CDR2 SVGAGI. The CDR3 region is CASSSVAGAGDEQYF. CDR3 sequence (DNA): TGTGCCAGCAGTTCCGTAGCGGGAGCGGGGGACGAGCAGTACTTC.

This clone was seen more than once but under ten times. The chain uses TRBV4-2 and TRBJ2-7; 9 bases are shared with TRBD2. Germline CDR1 is LGHNA and CDR2 is YNFKEQ. With V trimmed by 0 bases and J by 4 bases, 4 bases remained unmatched. The CDR3 is 15 residues long. CDR3: CASSQDQREAYEQYF. CDR3 bases: TGTGCCAGCAGCCAAGACCAGCGGGAGGCTTACGAGCAGTACTTC.

This clone was counted a few times. This sample includes further DNA sequences coding for the same CDR3. The chain uses TRBV14 and TRBJ2-5, with no clear D. Germline V gene data show CDR1 as SGHDN and CDR2 as FVKESK. Trimming took 2 bases from V and 4 from J, leaving 2 bases between them. CDR3 length: 11 amino acids. Here the CDR3 reads CASSQRETQYF. The CDR3 nucleotides read TGTGCCAGCAGCCAACGAGAGACCCAGTACTTC. The complete variable domain, with remaining parts taken from reference TRBV14 and TRBJ2-5, reads EAGVTQFPSHSVIEKGQTVTLRCDPISGHDNLYWYRRVMGKEIKFLLHFVKESKQDESGMPNNRFLAERTGGTYSTLKVQPAELEDSGVYFCASSQRETQYFGPGTRLLVL.

This chain connects TRBV9 to TRBJ2-7; possibly TRBD2 for D (6 bases). This CDR3 has 14 amino acids. The V gene lost 2 bases and the J gene lost 1 base, with 10 bases spanning the gap. CDR1 and CDR2 (germline): SGDLS, YYNGEE. The CDR3 sequence is CASSVRDSSYEQYV. The DNA for the CDR3 is TGTGCCAGCAGCGTCCGGGACTCTTCCTACGAGCAGTACGTC.

The chain links TRBV2 to TRBJ2-2, with 11 bases aligning to TRBD2. The germline V gene has CDR1 SNHLY and CDR2 FYNNEI. This CDR3 spans 17 amino acids. The J segment lost 7 bases and the V segment lost 3 bases, leaving 10 bases of the junction unmatched. The DNA of the CDR3 is TGTGCCAGCAGTGATAGTAGACTAGCGGGACGGGGCGGGGAGCTGTTTTTT. It codes for CASSDSRLAGRGGELFF.

This clone was observed a handful of times. The chain has TRBV29-1 and TRBJ2-3; 7 bases are shared with TRBD1. The CDR3 runs to 15 residues. Unmatched junction bases numbered 11, after V lost 6 bases and J lost 2 bases. Germline V lookup: CDR1 SQVTM, CDR2 ANQGSEA. This chain's CDR3 is CSVKGQRSSTDTQYF. CDR3 nucleotide sequence: TGCAGCGTAAAGGGACAGCGTTCCTCCACAGATACGCAGTATTTT.

CDR3 DNA sequence: TGTGCCAGCAGCATAGCCCCCCCGGGACTTTCCTACGAGCAGTACTTC. This codes for CASSIAPPGLSYEQYF. The rearrangement uses TRBV28 and TRBJ2-7, with D possibly being TRBD2 (6 bases). The V gene's germline CDR1 is MDHEN and CDR2 SYDVKM. This CDR3 region has 16 residues. The ends were cut back, 6 bases at V and 1 base at J, with 19 bases in the middle.

The chain is built from TRBV5-1 and TRBJ2-5; 14 nucleotides agree with TRBD2. CDR1 is SGHRS, CDR2 YFSETQ, per germline. Trimming took 4 bases from V and 1 from J; bases not matched to a gene: 9. The CDR3 has 18 amino acids. The CDR3 sequence is CASSPTGTSGSGQETQYF. The CDR3 DNA reads TGCGCCAGCAGCCCAACCGGGACTAGCGGGAGTGGCCAAGAGACCCAGTACTTC. The full variable domain, completed using reference TRBV5-1 and TRBJ2-5, is KAGVTQTPRYLIKTRGQQVTLSCSPISGHRSVSWYQQTPGQGLQFLFEYFSETQRNKGNFPGRFSGRQFSNSRSEMNVSTLELGDSALYLCASSPTGTSGSGQETQYFGPGTRLLVL.

V gene TRBV6-5 combines with J gene TRBJ1-5; tentative D call: TRBD1 (6 bases). Trimming took off 2 bases at V and 5 bases at J, with 10 bases between the two ends. Germline assignment: CDR1 MNHEY and CDR2 SVGAGI. The CDR3 contains 14 residues. The DNA of the CDR3 is TGTGCCAGCAGTTACAGTTACAGGGATCAGCCCCAGCATTTT. Translation: CASSYSYRDQPQHF.

This rearrangement joins TRBV30 to TRBJ2-2, with a weak D call TRBD2 (5 bases). V lost 1 base and J 6 bases, leaving 9 bases between the germline ends. The CDR3 runs to 13 residues. Germline V CDR1 and CDR2: GTSNPN, SVGIG (reference sequence). CDR3 amino acids: CAWSDGVPGELFF. In DNA, the CDR3 is TGTGCCTGGAGTGACGGGGTACCCGGGGAGCTGTTTTTT.

Only a few counts were recorded for this clone. The chain combines TRBV5-4 with TRBJ2-3; tentatively, D is TRBD2 (5 bases). The V and J ends lost 0 bases and 4 bases respectively, with 12 bases between them. This CDR3 is 15 amino acids long. Germline assignment: CDR1 SGHNT and CDR2 YYREEE (reference sequence). The DNA for the CDR3 is TGTGCCAGCAGCTTGGTAGCTAGCAGTCCAGATACGCAGTATTTT. Residues: CASSLVASSPDTQYF.

This clone came up a few times. V is TRBV7-9 and J is TRBJ2-1; 9 bases fit TRBD2. The CDR3 is 13 amino acids. Germline CDR1 and CDR2: SEHNR and FQNEAQ (reference sequence). The V gene end was trimmed by 1 base and the J gene end by 8 bases; junction bases not matched to a gene: 0. CDR3 region: CASSLGLADEQFF. CDR3 DNA sequence: TGTGCCAGCAGCTTAGGACTAGCGGATGAGCAGTTCTTC.

A few counts support this clone. Other DNA sequences in this sample translate to the same CDR3. V and J are TRBV6-5 and TRBJ2-1; 7 bases fit TRBD2. The CDR3 runs to 16 residues. V gave up 0 bases and J gave up 0 bases; unmatched junction bases: 2. Germline lookup yields CDR1 MNHEY and CDR2 SVGAGI. CDR3 in DNA: TGTGCCAGCAGTTACTCCGGCGGGAGCTCCTACAATGAGCAGTTCTTC. Translating gives CASSYSGGSSYNEQFF.